These 17 T cell receptor beta chains share one sample of origin, sequenced in a study of cytomegalovirus exposure and HLA in healthy donors. PCR primers comprised 60 Vbeta and 13 Jbeta primers. The table came from immunoSEQ multiplex PCR; TCRdb's copy has only in-frame clones and leaves some out. The profile covers fewer than 150,000 clones, with around 81% appearing a single time and 6.8% taken by the ten largest. Sequencing used PBMCs. These TCRs come from a man aged 40-49 years in good health and CMV-seropositive.

The sample holds one count of this clone. The CDR3 protein is CATLLQGVNNSPLHF. The CDR3 DNA reads TGTGCCACCCTTCTCCAGGGGGTCAATAATTCACCCCTCCACTTT. The chain carries TRBV2 and TRBJ1-6; 7 bases line up with TRBD1. Losses at the gene ends were 10 bases for V and 5 bases for J; bases not matched to a gene: 11. The CDR3 length is 15 residues. Germline V CDR1 and CDR2: SNHLY, FYNNEI.

Only a few counts were recorded for this clone. This chain's CDR3 is CASSLLTGVTGNTIYF. Here the CDR3 DNA reads TGTGCCAGCAGTTTGCTGACAGGGGTCACTGGAAACACCATATATTTT. The rearrangement joins TRBV28 to TRBJ1-3, with 8 bases that match TRBD1. V shed 3 bases and J 2 bases; nucleotides not matched to a gene: 6. Germline assignment: CDR1 MDHEN and CDR2 SYDVKM. This CDR3 region has 16 residues. The full variable domain, rest sourced from reference TRBV28 and TRBJ1-3, is DVKVTQSSRYLVKRTGEKVFLECVQDMDHENMFWYRQDPGLGLRLIYFSYDVKMKEKGDIPEGYSVSREKKERFSLILESASTNQTSMYLCASSLLTGVTGNTIYFGEGSWLTVV.

The CDR3 DNA reads TGTGCCAGCAGACGGGGGGGGAGAACCTACGAGCAGTACTTC. It yields the protein CASRRGGRTYEQYF. This chain uses TRBV13 with TRBJ2-7, with 8 bases lining up with TRBD2. This CDR3 contains 14 residues. V was clipped by 6 bases and J by 2 bases; unmatched bases: 6. Germline V gene sequence: CDR1 PRHDT, CDR2 FYEKMQ (reference sequence).

This clone occurred a few times. The chain joins TRBV4-1 to TRBJ2-1; tentative D call: TRBD2 (5 bases). V lost 2 bases, J lost 9 bases, and 20 bases lay in between. Germline V gene lookup returns CDR1 MGHRA and CDR2 YSYEKL. The CDR3 runs 16 residues. The CDR3 region has the DNA TGCGCCAGCAGCCAACTTGACTTAATCTCGGCGGGTGAGCAGTTCTTC. Translating it yields CASSQLDLISAGEQFF.

This clone has just one count. V is TRBV5-1 and J is TRBJ1-3; possibly TRBD1 for D (5 bases). V was clipped by 0 bases and J by 0 bases, with 10 bases between them. This CDR3 has 16 amino acids. In germline, CDR1 is SGHRS, CDR2 YFSETQ. CDR3 amino acids: CASSLAGGASGNTIYF. In DNA form, the CDR3 reads TGCGCCAGCAGCTTGGCCGGCGGGGCCTCTGGAAACACCATATATTTT.

The chain has TRBV29-1 and TRBJ2-7; 10 nucleotides match TRBD2. Germline CDR1 SQVTM, CDR2 ANQGSEA. The CDR3 totals 15 residues. Trimming took 6 bases from V and 0 from J; bases not matched to a gene: 8. CDR3: CSVSGAGGVSYEQYF. In DNA form, the CDR3 reads TGCAGCGTAAGTGGAGCGGGGGGGGTCTCCTACGAGCAGTACTTC.

The V gene is TRBV27, the J gene TRBJ1-1, with 9 bases aligning to TRBD1. Germline trimming cut 7 bases from V and 5 bases from J; bases unmatched to any gene: 14. CDR1 and CDR2 from the germline V gene are MNHEY and SMNVEV (reference sequence). The CDR3 totals 16 residues. The CDR3 here is CASTPGTGYMITEAFF. The CDR3 nucleotides read TGTGCCAGCACCCCCGGGACAGGGTATATGATAACTGAAGCTTTCTTT.

V and J are TRBV29-1 and TRBJ2-1; perhaps TRBD1 as D (6 bases). Germline V lookup: CDR1 SQVTM, CDR2 ANQGSEA. This CDR3 has 14 amino acids. Trimming pared 8 bases from V and 6 bases from J, leaving 20 bases between. The DNA of the CDR3 is TGCAGCACCCGCAGGGGCGTAGCACGCAATGAGCAGTTCTTC. Protein: CSTRRGVARNEQFF.

The rearrangement uses TRBV6-6 and TRBJ2-7; 8 bases are a match to TRBD2. With V trimmed by 6 bases and J by 4 bases, 8 bases remained unmatched. Germline CDR1 reads MNHNY; CDR2 reads SVGAGI (reference sequence). This CDR3 is built from 14 residues. This CDR3 reads CASSIIAGRYEQYF. The DNA for the CDR3 is TGTGCCAGCAGCATAATAGCGGGGCGGTACGAGCAGTACTTC.

This chain uses TRBV28 with TRBJ2-5; D possibly corresponds to TRBD1 (6 bases). V lost 1 base to trimming and J lost 2 bases, with 11 bases between them. Germline lookup yields CDR1 MDHEN and CDR2 SYDVKM. This CDR3 has 15 amino acids. The CDR3 coding sequence is TGTGCCAGCAGTTTATCCCCGCAGGGGCAAGAGACCCAGTACTTC. It encodes CASSLSPQGQETQYF.

This chain joins TRBV6-1 and TRBJ2-7; TRBD1 aligns across 10 bases. CDR3 length: 15 residues. Germline trimming cut 5 bases from V and 4 bases from J; bases unmatched to any gene: 8. The V gene's germline CDR1 is MNHNS and CDR2 SASEGT. CDR3 nucleotide sequence: TGTGCCAGCAGTCAAACGGACAGGGGGGGGTACGAGCAGTACTTC. This encodes CASSQTDRGGYEQYF.

A word on this clone: Additional DNA sequences in this sample encode the identical CDR3. V usage is TRBV6-5 and J usage is TRBJ2-3, with 10 nucleotides matching TRBD2. Trimming cost V 6 bases and J 1 base; bases outside gene matches: 4. Germline CDR1 MNHEY, CDR2 SVGAGI. CDR3 length: 15 residues. Here the CDR3 reads CASRLGLAGTDTQYF. Written as DNA, the CDR3 is TGTGCCAGCAGGTTAGGACTAGCGGGCACAGATACGCAGTATTTT.

V gene TRBV5-6 combines with J gene TRBJ2-7; tentatively, D is TRBD2 (5 bases). The CDR3 contains 12 residues. V was pared by 4 bases and J by 4 bases, with 9 bases between. Germline lookup yields CDR1 SGHDT and CDR2 YYEEEE. The CDR3 spells CASSKDSYEQYF. CDR3 sequence (DNA): TGTGCCAGCAGCAAGGACTCTTACGAGCAGTACTTC.

The rearrangement links TRBV18 to TRBJ1-1; no reliable D call. Trimming took 3 bases from V and 6 from J, leaving 17 bases between them. Germline assignment: CDR1 KGHSH and CDR2 LQKENI. The CDR3 is 15 amino acids. The CDR3 loop is CASSPGSYPGAEAFF. The CDR3 bases are TGTGCCAGCTCACCTGGTTCGTATCCCGGGGCTGAAGCTTTCTTT.

The V gene is TRBV7-8, the J gene TRBJ2-1, with 7 bases aligning to TRBD1. J lost 5 bases, V lost 0 bases, and 7 bases had no gene match. CDR1 and CDR2 (germline): SGHVS, FQNEAQ. The CDR3 has 16 amino acids. CDR3 amino acids: CASSLASGQSHNEQFF. The CDR3 nucleotides read TGTGCCAGCAGCTTAGCGTCGGGACAGAGCCACAATGAGCAGTTCTTC.

This chain connects TRBV11-2 to TRBJ2-5; 9 positions agree with TRBD1. Germline lookup yields CDR1 SGHAT and CDR2 FQNNGV. V lost 1 base and J lost 1; bases outside the gene matches: 1. This CDR3 region has 15 residues. DNA of the CDR3: TGTGCCAGCAGCTTAGGGGACAGGGCCCAAGAGACCCAGTACTTC. This sequence encodes CASSLGDRAQETQYF.

The chain's CDR3 is CASSLDGQIISYEQYF. The CDR3 DNA reads TGTGCCAGCAGCTTAGATGGACAGATTATCTCCTACGAGCAGTACTTC. This chain uses TRBV11-2 with TRBJ2-7; the D gene is possibly TRBD1 (6 bases). The V gene lost 0 bases and the J gene lost 0 bases, with 12 bases spanning the gap. The germline V gene has CDR1 SGHAT and CDR2 FQNNGV. This CDR3 comprises 16 residues.